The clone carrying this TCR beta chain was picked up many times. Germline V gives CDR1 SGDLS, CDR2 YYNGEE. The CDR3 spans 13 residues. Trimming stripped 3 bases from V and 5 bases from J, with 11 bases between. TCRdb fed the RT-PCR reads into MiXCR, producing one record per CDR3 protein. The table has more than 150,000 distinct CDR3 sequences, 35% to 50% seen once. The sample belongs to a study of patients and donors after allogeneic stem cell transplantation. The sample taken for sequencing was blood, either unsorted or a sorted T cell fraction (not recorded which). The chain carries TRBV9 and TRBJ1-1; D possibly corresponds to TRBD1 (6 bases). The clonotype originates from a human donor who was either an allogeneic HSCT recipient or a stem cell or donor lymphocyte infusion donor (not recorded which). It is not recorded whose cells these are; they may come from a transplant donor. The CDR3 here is CASSAQGGTEAFF. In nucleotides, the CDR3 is TGTGCCAGCAGCGCACAGGGAGGGACTGAAGCTTTCTTT.